What follows are 16 T cell receptor beta chains derived from one specimen sequenced in a study of blood T cell repertoires in COVID-19 (dated by TCRdb to the early 2020s). Library preparation used the immunoSEQ multiplex PCR assay. TCRdb provides this immuneACCESS table in a form limited to in-frame rearrangements. Some clones are lacking; in checked studies, under half of them reflect an unresolved V gene, and why the rest are absent is not known. Across this sample there are about 170,000 clones, with about 80% seen only once. Around 2.4% of the sample comes from the top ten. Sequencing input: peripheral blood. The receptors were gathered from a human donor with acute or convalescent COVID-19. The donor label of this sample is uncertain.

J is TRBJ2-5 and V is TRBV11-2, with 12 bases that match TRBD2. Germline V gene lookup returns CDR1 SGHAT and CDR2 FQNNGV. The J segment lost 1 base and the V segment lost 3 bases, leaving 0 bases of the junction unmatched. This CDR3 is 15 amino acids long. This CDR3 is CASSLTSGGQETQYF. CDR3 DNA: TGTGCCAGCAGCTTGACTAGCGGGGGCCAAGAGACCCAGTACTTC.

The chain employs TRBV5-1 and TRBJ1-4, with D perhaps TRBD1 (5 bases). Germline V gene data show CDR1 as SGHRS and CDR2 as YFSETQ. The CDR3 sequence is 15 residues long. The ends were cut back, 4 bases at V and 0 bases at J, with 10 bases in the middle. CDR3 DNA sequence: TGCGCCAGCAGCGATACAGGTCCAACTAATGAAAAACTGTTTTTT. Translated: CASSDTGPTNEKLFF.

The rearrangement links TRBV6-6 to TRBJ1-4; 7 bases are a match to TRBD1. The V segment lost 7 bases and the J segment 5 bases; nucleotides outside the gene matches: 4. Per germline, CDR1 MNHNY and CDR2 SVGAGI (reference sequence). The CDR3 runs 13 residues. The DNA of the CDR3 is TGTGCCAGCAATCGGGACAGAAATGAAAAACTGTTTTTT. It encodes CASNRDRNEKLFF.

The genes are TRBV11-2 and TRBJ1-5; 7 bases align to TRBD1. This CDR3 comprises 14 residues. The junction had 3 bases not matched to a gene; V was cut back by 5 bases and J by 2 bases. Germline CDR1 and CDR2: SGHAT and FQNNGV. CDR3 coding DNA: TGTGCCAGCAGCCCCCAGGGGGGCAATCAGCCCCAGCATTTT. Encoded protein: CASSPQGGNQPQHF.

CDR3 sequence (DNA): TGCGCCAGCAGCTTAACACAGGGGGGCATTACGGGTGAGCAGTTCTTC. This codes for CASSLTQGGITGEQFF. The chain couples TRBV5-1 to TRBJ2-1; 8 bases are shared with TRBD1. The length of the CDR3 is 16 residues. CDR1 is SGHRS and CDR2 is YFSETQ in the germline V gene. V lost 2 bases to trimming and J lost 9 bases; unmatched junction nucleotides: 13.

This chain connects TRBV6-1 to TRBJ1-3; D is uncertain. Germline lookup yields CDR1 MNHNS and CDR2 SASEGT. CDR3 length: 15 residues. V dropped 2 bases and J dropped 0 bases, with 8 bases sitting between them. The CDR3 nucleotides read TGTGCCAGCAGTGAAACCCCCGGCTCTGGAAACACCATATATTTT. Translating it yields CASSETPGSGNTIYF.

J is TRBJ1-5 and V is TRBV2, with D possibly matching TRBD1 (5 bases). CDR1 SNHLY and CDR2 FYNNEI come from the germline V gene. V dropped 2 bases and J dropped 3 bases, with 14 bases sitting between them. The CDR3 runs 16 residues. This CDR3 reads CASSEWGLGNNQPQHF. CDR3 bases: TGTGCCAGCAGTGAATGGGGCCTAGGGAACAATCAGCCCCAGCATTTT.

The chain is built from TRBV14 and TRBJ1-1; 9 nucleotides line up with TRBD1. The CDR3 is 15 residues long. Germline V lookup: CDR1 SGHDN, CDR2 FVKESK. V lost 0 bases and J lost 11; bases outside the gene matches: 10. The CDR3 sequence: CASSQEGTGNRRAFF. The CDR3 DNA reads TGTGCCAGCAGCCAAGAAGGGACAGGGAACAGGCGGGCTTTCTTT.

The V call is TRBV30, the J call TRBJ2-7; TRBD2 agrees at 7 bases. This CDR3 spans 16 amino acids. CDR1 and CDR2 (germline): GTSNPN, SVGIG (reference sequence). Germline trimming cut 2 bases from V and 2 bases from J; bases unmatched to any gene: 12. CDR3 amino acids: CAWSRGRQAGPYEQYF. The DNA for the CDR3 is TGTGCCTGGAGTCGAGGCCGACAAGCGGGACCCTACGAGCAGTACTTC. The entire variable domain, with the rest obtained from reference TRBV30 and TRBJ2-7, is as follows: SQTIHQWPATLVQPVGSPLSLECTVEGTSNPNLYWYRQAAGRGLQLLFYSVGIGQISSEVPQNLSASRPQDRQFILSSKKLLLSDSGFYLCAWSRGRQAGPYEQYFGPGTRLTVT.

This chain links TRBV6-5 with TRBJ1-3, with unresolved D. This CDR3 is 10 amino acids long. V lost 4 bases, J lost 9 bases, and 4 bases lay in between. Germline V gives CDR1 MNHEY, CDR2 SVGAGI. Here the CDR3 reads CASSSSTIYF. CDR3 nucleotide sequence: TGTGCCAGCAGTTCGTCCACCATATATTTT.

Concerning this clone: At one end the junction does not follow the germline gene, possibly because of a read error. The genes are TRBV28 and TRBJ2-1; TRBD1 matches 9 bases. Per the germline V gene, CDR1 is MDHEN and CDR2 is SYDVKM. The length of the CDR3 is 12 residues. CDR3 amino acids: CASSATGGKAVF. The CDR3 DNA follows: TGTGCCAGCAGTGCAACAGGGGGCAAGGCGGTCTTC.

The chain couples TRBV11-2 to TRBJ1-1; the D is unclear. Germline-derived CDR1 and CDR2 are SGHAT and FQNNGV. Deletions cut 0 bases from V and 0 bases from J, with 14 bases between. CDR3 size: 17 residues. In DNA, the CDR3 is TGTGCCAGCAGCTTAGATATAGGCGGCAGCTTGAACACTGAAGCTTTCTTT. This codes for CASSLDIGGSLNTEAFF.

This clone was found a few times. V and J are TRBV4-1 and TRBJ2-2; 8 bases map to TRBD1. The CDR3 runs to 15 residues. Germline trimming cut 2 bases from V and 7 bases from J; bases unmatched to any gene: 6. Germline V gene data show CDR1 as MGHRA and CDR2 as YSYEKL. CDR3 DNA sequence: TGCGCCAGCAGCCAAAGGACAGGGACCGGCGGGGAGCTGTTTTTT. As protein: CASSQRTGTGGELFF.

The chain recombines TRBV5-1 with TRBJ2-7, with D possibly being TRBD1 (6 bases). Germline V gene sequence: CDR1 SGHRS, CDR2 YFSETQ. The CDR3 length is 18 residues. The V end lost 4 bases, the J end lost 0 bases, and 23 bases lay between the germline ends. CDR3 nucleotides: TGCGCCAGCAGCGACCCGAGGCAGGGGATATCTTCCTCCTACGAGCAGTACTTC. Its translation is CASSDPRQGISSSYEQYF. Based on the CDR3 plus reference TRBV5-1 and TRBJ2-7, the full variable domain is KAGVTQTPRYLIKTRGQQVTLSCSPISGHRSVSWYQQTPGQGLQFLFEYFSETQRNKGNFPGRFSGRQFSNSRSEMNVSTLELGDSALYLCASSDPRQGISSSYEQYFGPGTRLTVT.

The rearrangement uses TRBV9 and TRBJ2-1, with 14 bases identical to TRBD2. J was trimmed by 0 bases and V by 2 bases; bases with no gene match: 1. The length of the CDR3 is 17 residues. Per germline, CDR1 SGDLS and CDR2 YYNGEE. Here the CDR3 reads CASSVGTSGSSYNEQFF. In DNA, the CDR3 is TGTGCCAGCAGCGTTGGGACTAGCGGGAGCTCCTACAATGAGCAGTTCTTC.

V and J are TRBV19 and TRBJ2-2; TRBD1 agrees at 8 bases. V trimming: 6 bases; J trimming: 5 bases; junction bases outside the gene matches: 8. CDR3 length equals 15 residues. From germline, CDR1 is LNHDA and CDR2 SQIVND (reference sequence). The CDR3 region is CASSPGQAGTGELFF. Written as DNA, the CDR3 is TGTGCCAGTAGCCCGGGACAGGCAGGGACCGGGGAGCTGTTTTTT.